This T cell receptor beta chain is from a study of T cell clonotyping in hematopoietic cell transplantation. A single count supports this clone. The CDR3 consists of 15 residues. V lost 6 bases, J lost 3 bases, and 14 bases lay in between. Looked up from germline, CDR1 is MNHNS and CDR2 is SASEGT. Here immunoSEQ multiplex PCR was the method, and the copy in TCRdb shows in-frame clones only, minus some. Among about 5,700 clones listed, 90% were seen once. The rearrangement joins TRBV6-1 to TRBJ1-4; D perhaps matches TRBD1 (5 bases). The source is a female patient aged 45 to 65 who had an allogeneic stem cell transplant from an unrelated donor, so T cells may come from the graft donor. Some clones in this sample may be carry-over from other donors' samples. Sequences were derived from peripheral blood mononuclear cells, sampled 100 days after allogeneic stem cell transplant. Here the CDR3 DNA reads TGTGCCAGCAGGGCTATGGGGGAAGCTAATGAAAAACTGTTTTTT. Encoded protein: CASRAMGEANEKLFF.